This entry concerns a single TCR beta chain. What it recognizes is unknown. V dropped 6 bases and J dropped 0 bases, with 6 bases sitting between them. Per the germline V gene, CDR1 is SNHLY and CDR2 is FYNNEI. The CDR3 spans 12 residues. RNA, once extracted, was reverse transcribed into cDNA for use as the sequencing template. Clones were sequenced by immunoSEQ multiplex PCR, and TCRdb holds only the in-frame ones, with some missing. The table records more than 130,000 clones, around four fifths of them present only once. The sample belongs to a study of CD8+ T cells in alopecia areata. Study as a whole: Scalp area affected, as a percentage, set the severity score of treated patients.

Overall study findings and caveats: During tofacitinib treatment, many expanded lesional clones remained in scalp and blood.

Treatment denoted: oral pan-JAK inhibitor, 5-10 mg twice daily. The chain couples TRBV2 to TRBJ2-7; D is ambiguous. The sequence came from a human donor with alopecia areata. This specimen was CD8+ T cells sorted from blood, taken at week 4, from a patient treated with tofacitinib. The CDR3 is CASRIPSYEQYF. The DNA for the CDR3 is TGTGCCAGCAGGATCCCCTCCTACGAGCAGTACTTC.